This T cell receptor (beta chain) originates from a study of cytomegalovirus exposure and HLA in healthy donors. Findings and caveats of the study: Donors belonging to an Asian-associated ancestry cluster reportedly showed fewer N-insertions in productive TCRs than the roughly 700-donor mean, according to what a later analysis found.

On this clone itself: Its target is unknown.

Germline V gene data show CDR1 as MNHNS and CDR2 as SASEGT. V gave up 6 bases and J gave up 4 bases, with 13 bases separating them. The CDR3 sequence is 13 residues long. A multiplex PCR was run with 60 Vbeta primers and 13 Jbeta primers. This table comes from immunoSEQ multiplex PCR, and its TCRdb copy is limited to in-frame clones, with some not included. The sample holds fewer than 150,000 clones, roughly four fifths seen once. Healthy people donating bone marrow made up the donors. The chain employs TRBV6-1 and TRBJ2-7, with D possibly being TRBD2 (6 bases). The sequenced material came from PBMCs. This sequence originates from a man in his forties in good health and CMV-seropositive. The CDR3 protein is CASSLGTLYEQYF. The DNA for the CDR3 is TGTGCCAGCAGCCTTGGGACTTTGTACGAGCAGTACTTC.